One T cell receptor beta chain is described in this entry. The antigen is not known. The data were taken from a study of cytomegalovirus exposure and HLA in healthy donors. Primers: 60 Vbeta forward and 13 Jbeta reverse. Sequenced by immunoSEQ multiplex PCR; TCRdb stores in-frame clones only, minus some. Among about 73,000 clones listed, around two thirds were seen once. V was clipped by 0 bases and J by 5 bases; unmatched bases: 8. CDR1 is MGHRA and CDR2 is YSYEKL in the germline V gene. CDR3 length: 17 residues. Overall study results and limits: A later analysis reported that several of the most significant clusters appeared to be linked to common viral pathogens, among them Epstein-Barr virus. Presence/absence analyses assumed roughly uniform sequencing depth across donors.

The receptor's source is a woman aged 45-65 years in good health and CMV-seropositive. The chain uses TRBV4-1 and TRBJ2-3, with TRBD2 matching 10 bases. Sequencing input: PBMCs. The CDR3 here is CASSQERLAGDLDTQYF. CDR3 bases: TGCGCCAGCAGCCAAGAAAGGCTAGCGGGGGATCTAGATACGCAGTATTTT.